This T cell receptor (beta chain) is drawn from a study of low-dose radiotherapy and immunotherapy resistance in tumors. cDNA synthesis used a TRAV/TRBV-specific primer set for both chains. TCR amplification used about 18 PCR cycles, a constant-region primer and a V-primer adapter. TCRdb independently ran MiXCR on the reads; one entry per CDR3 protein. The sample lists under 70,000 distinct CDR3 sequences; about 25% were seen once. The ends were cut back, 6 bases at V and 0 bases at J, with 12 bases in the middle. Germline CDR1 and CDR2: LNHDA and SQIVND (reference sequence). The CDR3 totals 15 residues. This clonotype has at least ten counts. Time point described: after trial treatment. Stated treatment: LDRT plus nivolumab, ipilimumab, low-dose cyclophosphamide and aspirin (RACIN trial).

This clonotype was obtained from a male donor with prostate cancer. Sequences were derived from PBMCs, sampled after low-dose radiotherapy plus immunotherapy. This rearrangement joins TRBV19 to TRBJ1-3; D is unclear. CDR3: CASRNSIFSGNTIYF. The CDR3 DNA reads as TGTGCCAGTAGGAACAGCATTTTCTCTGGAAACACCATATATTTT.